The 21 T cell receptor beta chains below were found in one sample sequenced in a study of read filtering for tumor transcriptome and immune sequencing. From approximately 430 ng of RNA, a library with molecular barcoded alpha/delta and beta/gamma adaptors was made. From the reads, TCRdb called clonotypes with MiXCR, one entry per CDR3 protein. The repertoire includes some 62,000 distinct CDR3 sequences, about 14% of them detected once, and over 40% sits in the top ten. The sequencing sample was made of a population of CD138-negative cells sorted from bone marrow. The receptors originated from a donor over 35 with multiple myeloma.

This clonotype has ten or more counts. The rearrangement uses TRBV29-1 and TRBJ1-1; 11 bases agree with TRBD1. V shed 4 bases, J shed 1 base, and the junction held 5 bases outside the gene matches. Germline V gene sequence: CDR1 SQVTM, CDR2 ANQGSEA. CDR3 length: 15 amino acids. The CDR3 nucleotides read TGCAGCGTTGTGGGACAGGGGGTGGGGAACACTGAAGCTTTCTTT. Its translation: CSVVGQGVGNTEAFF.

This clonotype was seen repeatedly, ten times or more. V usage is TRBV19 and J usage is TRBJ2-7; 8 bases fit TRBD2. Trimming cost V 8 bases and J 1 base; bases outside gene matches: 7. The CDR3 contains 14 residues. Germline CDR1 reads LNHDA; CDR2 reads SQIVND (reference sequence). As DNA, the CDR3 is TGTGCCAGTTCCACTAGCGGCCTTTCCTACGAGCAGTACTTC. Amino acids: CASSTSGLSYEQYF.

The chain has TRBV28 and TRBJ1-5; D is uncertain. The CDR3 covers 15 residues. CDR1 and CDR2 from the germline V gene are MDHEN and SYDVKM. V dropped 7 bases and J dropped 0 bases, with 13 bases sitting between them. This CDR3 reads CASMSAPLSNQPQHF. CDR3 DNA sequence: TGTGCCAGCATGTCCGCTCCTCTTAGCAATCAGCCCCAGCATTTT.

The V gene is TRBV12-3 or TRBV12-4, the J gene TRBJ2-2, with 12 bases aligning to TRBD2. The CDR3 contains 14 residues. Trimming at V came to 3 bases and at J to 10 bases, leaving 3 bases not matched to a gene. The CDR3 is CASSLTSGRVELFF. The CDR3 nucleotides read TGTGCCAGCAGTTTGACTAGCGGGAGAGTGGAGCTGTTTTTT.

This clonotype was seen a few times. The chain employs TRBV30 and TRBJ1-2, with 12 bases lining up with TRBD1. Germline V CDR1 and CDR2: GTSNPN, SVGIG (reference sequence). V shed 0 bases and J 4 bases; nucleotides not matched to a gene: 9. This CDR3 contains 17 residues. This CDR3 reads CAWSVKGQGAGGYGYTF. CDR3 DNA: TGTGCCTGGAGTGTTAAGGGACAGGGGGCAGGAGGCTATGGCTACACCTTC. The full variable domain, rest sourced from reference TRBV30 and TRBJ1-2, is SQTIHQWPATLVQPVGSPLSLECTVEGTSNPNLYWYRQAAGRGLQLLFYSVGIGQISSEVPQNLSASRPQDRQFILSSKKLLLSDSGFYLCAWSVKGQGAGGYGYTFGSGTRLTVV.

V gene TRBV19 combines with J gene TRBJ2-2; D possibly corresponds to TRBD2 (5 bases). This CDR3 is 15 amino acids long. Trimming took off 3 bases at V and 4 bases at J, with 12 bases between the two ends. The germline CDR1 and CDR2 sequences are LNHDA and SQIVND (reference sequence). The CDR3, as DNA: TGTGCCAGTAGTATGGGGTCGGGGAGCACCGGGGAGCTGTTTTTT. Translated: CASSMGSGSTGELFF.

This clonotype has a count of ten or more. The rearrangement joins TRBV20-1 to TRBJ1-1; D gene ambiguous. CDR1 DFQATT and CDR2 SNEGSKA come from the germline V gene (reference sequence). The CDR3 covers 14 residues. V lost 3 bases, J lost 3 bases, and 14 bases lay in between. Here the CDR3 reads CSASPPGRYTEAFF. The CDR3 DNA reads TGCAGTGCTAGCCCCCCCGGTCGGTACACTGAAGCTTTCTTT.

This clonotype was observed at least ten times. V is TRBV20-1 and J is TRBJ2-5; 11 nucleotides line up with TRBD2. Germline loops: CDR1 DFQATT, CDR2 SNEGSKA (reference sequence). The length of the CDR3 is 15 residues. Unmatched junction bases numbered 6, after V lost 3 bases and J lost 3 bases. The DNA of the CDR3 is TGCAGTGCTAGTCGTGGTAGCGGGAGGGAAGAGACCCAGTACTTC. This encodes CSASRGSGREETQYF.

This clonotype was seen only a few times. V usage is TRBV6-2 or TRBV6-3 and J usage is TRBJ2-5; 8 bases map to TRBD2. The CDR3 has 13 amino acids. The V gene end was trimmed by 5 bases and the J gene end by 5 bases; junction bases not matched to a gene: 4. Germline V gives CDR1 MNHEY, CDR2 SVGEGT. Here the CDR3 reads CASSPAGDETQYF. The DNA of the CDR3 is TGTGCCAGCAGTCCAGCGGGAGACGAGACCCAGTACTTC.

This clonotype was recorded a few times. This chain connects TRBV2 to TRBJ2-4, with TRBD1 as a possible D gene (6 bases). The CDR3 runs to 15 residues. Per the germline V gene, CDR1 is SNHLY and CDR2 is FYNNEI. V shed 3 bases and J shed 1 base, with 10 bases lying between them. CDR3 amino acids: CASSDAGEAKNIQYF. The CDR3 bases are TGTGCCAGCAGTGACGCAGGGGAGGCCAAAAACATTCAGTACTTC.

This clonotype was seen more than once but under ten times. The gene calls are TRBV7-9 and TRBJ2-2, with D hard to call. V was cut by 5 bases and J by 7 bases, with 8 bases left in between. Germline CDR1 is SEHNR and CDR2 is FQNEAQ (reference sequence). The CDR3 is 12 amino acids. For the CDR3, the DNA is TGTGCCAGCAGCCTGCCTTACGGGGAGCTGTTTTTT. Its protein is CASSLPYGELFF.

Only a few counts were recorded for this clonotype. J is TRBJ2-2 and V is TRBV7-2; 8 bases line up with TRBD2. CDR1 is SGHTA and CDR2 is FQGNSA in the germline V gene. The trim removed 5 bases at V and 4 bases at J, leaving 6 bases unmatched. This CDR3 has 15 residues. The CDR3 sequence is CASSISGSRTGELFF. The CDR3, as DNA: TGTGCCAGCAGCATAAGCGGGAGCCGCACCGGGGAGCTGTTTTTT.

The V gene is TRBV28, the J gene TRBJ2-5; 15 bases match TRBD2. There are 20 residues in the CDR3. V shed 3 bases, J shed 1 base, and the junction held 12 bases outside the gene matches. Germline CDR1 is MDHEN and CDR2 is SYDVKM. The CDR3 coding sequence is TGTGCCAGCAGTTTCTCCCCCGGGACTAGCGGGAGGCCATTCCAAGAGACCCAGTACTTC. Its protein is CASSFSPGTSGRPFQETQYF.

The sample holds a few counts of this clonotype. V is TRBV3-1 and J is TRBJ1-5, with D unclear. With 2 bases removed from V and 0 bases from J, the gap between germline ends came to 14 bases. Germline assignment: CDR1 LGHDT and CDR2 YNNKEL (reference sequence). The CDR3 sequence is 17 residues long. For the CDR3, the DNA is TGTGCCAGCAGCCAAAGGATGGGATACTCTAGCAATCAGCCCCAGCATTTT. Its protein is CASSQRMGYSSNQPQHF.

At least ten counts were recorded for this clonotype. V and J are TRBV27 and TRBJ2-3; D is uncertain. Germline lookup yields CDR1 MNHEY and CDR2 SMNVEV (reference sequence). The CDR3 has 11 amino acids. V dropped 6 bases and J dropped 3 bases, with 4 bases sitting between them. The CDR3, as DNA: TGTGCCAGCAGCAGTACAGATACGCAGTATTTT. It is translated as CASSSTDTQYF.

Turning to this clonotype: A clone one base away is much larger, so this may be a read error. The chain joins TRBV28 to TRBJ2-1, with TRBD2 as a possible D gene (6 bases). CDR3 length: 15 residues. CDR1 is MDHEN, CDR2 SYDVKM, per germline. CDR3 loop: CASSSLRDSPNEQLF. For the CDR3, the DNA is TGTGCCAGCAGTTCCCTCAGGGACTCTCCCAATGAGCAGCTCTTC.

This clonotype was seen at least ten times. The chain has TRBV19 and TRBJ1-2; weak D call: TRBD1 (6 bases). The germline gives CDR1 LNHDA, CDR2 SQIVND (reference sequence). The CDR3 is 14 residues long. The germline V and J ends were trimmed by 3 bases and 5 bases, with 13 bases remaining between them. The CDR3 here is CASSIEQGGYGYTF. In nucleotides, the CDR3 is TGTGCCAGTAGTATTGAACAGGGAGGATATGGCTACACCTTC. Together with reference TRBV19 and TRBJ1-2, the CDR3 gives the full variable domain: DGGITQSPKYLFRKEGQNVTLSCEQNLNHDAMYWYRQDPGQGLRLIYYSQIVNDFQKGDIAEGYSVSREKKESFPLTVTSAQKNPTAFYLCASSIEQGGYGYTFGSGTRLTVV.

This clonotype was detected many times. The chain combines TRBV28 with TRBJ2-7, with a tentative D call TRBD2 (5 bases). Germline CDR1 is MDHEN and CDR2 is SYDVKM. Trimming removed 3 bases from V and 2 bases from J, with 23 bases in between. The CDR3 length is 18 residues. CDR3 nucleotide sequence: TGTGCCAGCAGTTTTGGGCAGGTTTACGAGGAGGAGACCTACGAGCAGTACTTC. Translation gives CASSFGQVYEEETYEQYF.

Ten or more counts support this clonotype. The CDR3 reads CASSSLRDRGYNEQFF. For the CDR3, the DNA is TGCGCCAGCAGCTCTCTCCGGGACAGGGGCTACAATGAGCAGTTCTTC. The chain is built from TRBV5-1 and TRBJ2-1; 10 bases match TRBD1. Germline V gene lookup returns CDR1 SGHRS and CDR2 YFSETQ. V was clipped by 3 bases and J by 3 bases; unmatched bases: 6. There are 16 residues in the CDR3.

This clonotype occurred many times. Its ends do not fully match the called genes, so a read error is possible. This chain joins TRBV4-3 and TRBJ2-1, with 8 bases that match TRBD2. Germline-derived CDR1 and CDR2 are LGHNA and YSLEER. CDR3 length: 15 amino acids. CDR3 sequence: CASSQDMGLGIEQSF. The CDR3 DNA reads as TGCGCCAGCAGCCAAGACATGGGACTAGGGATTGAGCAGTCCTTC.

This clonotype appeared many times. V usage is TRBV19 and J usage is TRBJ2-3; TRBD1 or TRBD2 may be the D gene (5 bases each). V was clipped by 5 bases and J by 5 bases, with 14 bases between them. CDR3 size: 14 residues. Per the germline V gene, CDR1 is LNHDA and CDR2 is SQIVND (reference sequence). The CDR3 DNA reads as TGTGCCAGTAGTTTCCGGGACGCCGGAGATACGCAGTATTTT. Translation: CASSFRDAGDTQYF.